This TCR beta chain was identified during a study of shared clonotypes between healthy human individuals. CDR3 length: 12 residues. V lost 5 bases to trimming and J lost 5 bases, with 10 bases between them. From germline, CDR1 is SEHNR and CDR2 FQNEAQ (reference sequence). Produced via immunoSEQ multiplex PCR; TCRdb's table is partial and in-frame only. The repertoire has over a million clones, about 98.5% of them found once; the top ten carry approximately 0.4%. This clonotype was obtained from a man younger than 40 in good health. The chain joins TRBV7-9 to TRBJ2-7; D not certain. Material for sequencing was naive CD4+ T cells sorted from blood. Described subset: CD45RA+ positively selected. CDR3 in DNA: TGTGCCAGCAGCCCGGATGGCGACGAGCAGTACTTC. Amino acids: CASSPDGDEQYF.